This entry concerns a single T cell receptor beta chain. Other DNA sequences in this specimen translate into the identical CDR3. The source of the sample is a study of Ad26.COV2.S vaccination and SARS-CoV-2 variants. Sample treatment: some 20 received Ad26.COV2.S at low or high dose, single or two shots; 5 received placebo; per-sample allocation not given. Material that was analyzed had been drawn on day 63 after the first vaccine or placebo injection. V was clipped by 5 bases and J by 1 base, with 11 bases between them. The CDR3 is made up of 14 amino acids. The germline gives CDR1 SEHNR, CDR2 FQNEAQ (reference sequence). Data came from immunoSEQ multiplex PCR; TCRdb stores just in-frame clones and leaves some out. The table shows about 410,000 clones, with about 85% occurring only once.

The source is a person between 18 and 60 years old who received the Ad26.COV2.S COVID-19 vaccine or a placebo. Material: peripheral blood, obtained in a trial of Ad26.COV2.S vaccine versus placebo. V and J are TRBV7-9 and TRBJ1-1, with D maybe TRBD1 (6 bases). The CDR3, as DNA: TGTGCCAGCAGCCCGACAGGATCGAACACTGAAGCTTTCTTT. This gives the protein CASSPTGSNTEAFF. The full variable domain, completed using reference TRBV7-9 and TRBJ1-1, is DTGVSQNPRHKITKRGQNVTFRCDPISEHNRLYWYRQTLGQGPEFLTYFQNEAQLEKSRLLSDRFSAERPKGSFSTLEIQRTEQGDSAMYLCASSPTGSNTEAFFGQGTRLTVV.